This is a list of T cell receptor beta chains from one sample in a study of shared clonotypes between healthy human individuals. Assay: immunoSEQ multiplex PCR; the TCRdb copy retains only in-frame clones and omits some. This table has about 2,100,000 clones, 85% to 95% appearing once. Sequenced input: naive CD8+ T cells from PBMCs. The origin of the receptors is a man aged 18 to 30 in good health. Some clones in this sample may be carry-over from other donors' samples. Both conserved end residues are part of each CDR3. Fields, in order: J gene, V gene, D gene, CDR3 protein, CDR3 DNA. The D gene is left open where the match is weak.

J: TRBJ1-5; V: TRBV4-3; D: .; CDR3: CASSQDSGASNQPQHF; DNA: TGCGCCAGCAGCCAAGATTCGGGGGCTAGCAATCAGCCCCAGCATTTT
J: TRBJ2-7; V: TRBV27; D: .; CDR3: CASSLLGALGEQYF; DNA: TGTGCCAGCAGTTTATTAGGGGCCCTGGGCGAGCAGTACTTC
J: TRBJ2-3; V: TRBV7-8; D: TRBD2; CDR3: CASSTAGTSGRNTQYF; DNA: TGTGCCAGCAGCACCGCCGGGACTAGCGGGAGGAATACGCAGTATTTT
J: TRBJ1-2; V: TRBV19; D: .; CDR3: CASSMASTNYGYTF; DNA: TGTGCCAGTAGTATGGCCAGTACTAACTATGGCTACACCTTC
J: TRBJ1-3; V: TRBV6-1; D: .; CDR3: CASSEGTATGNTIYF; DNA: TGTGCCAGCAGTGAAGGGACAGCTACTGGAAACACCATATATTTT
J: TRBJ2-7; V: TRBV7-8; D: TRBD1; CDR3: CASSLVGGDRDYEQYF; DNA: TGTGCCAGCAGCTTAGTGGGTGGGGACAGGGATTACGAGCAGTACTTC
J: TRBJ1-5; V: TRBV27; D: TRBD1; CDR3: CASSWDRAPSGSNQPQHF; DNA: TGTGCCAGCAGTTGGGACAGGGCCCCGAGTGGGAGCAATCAGCCCCAGCATTTT
J: TRBJ1-1; V: TRBV6-5; D: .; CDR3: CASSSGWGNTEAFF; DNA: TGTGCCAGCAGTTCGGGGTGGGGGAACACTGAAGCTTTCTTT
J: TRBJ2-7; V: TRBV29-1; D: TRBD1; CDR3: CSVRTGGTYEQYF; DNA: TGCAGCGTTCGAACAGGGGGTACCTACGAGCAGTACTTC
J: TRBJ2-1; V: TRBV5-1; D: .; CDR3: CASSLGTNPSYNEQFF; DNA: TGCGCCAGCAGCTTGGGGACTAACCCCTCCTACAATGAGCAGTTCTTC
J: TRBJ2-1; V: TRBV27; D: .; CDR3: CASSLNPYNEQFF; DNA: TGTGCCAGCAGTTTAAACCCGTACAATGAGCAGTTCTTC